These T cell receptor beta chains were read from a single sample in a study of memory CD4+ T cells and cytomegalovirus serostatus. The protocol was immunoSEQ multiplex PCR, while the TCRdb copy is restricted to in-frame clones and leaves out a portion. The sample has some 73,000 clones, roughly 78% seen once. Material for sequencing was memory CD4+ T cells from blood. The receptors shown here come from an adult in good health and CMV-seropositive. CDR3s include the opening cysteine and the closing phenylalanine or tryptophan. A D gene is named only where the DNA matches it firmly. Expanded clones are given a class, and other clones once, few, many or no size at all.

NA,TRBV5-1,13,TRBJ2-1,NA,CASSLAPNVGQFF,TGCGCCAGCAGCTTGGCCCCGAATGTTGGGCAGTTCTTC
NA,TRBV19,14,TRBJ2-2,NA,CASNYGQNTGELFF,TGTGCCAGTAACTACGGACAGAACACCGGGGAGCTGTTTTTT
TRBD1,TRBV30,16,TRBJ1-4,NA,CAWSGESGTVNEKLFF,TGTGCCTGGAGTGGGGAATCAGGGACAGTCAATGAAAAACTGTTTTTT
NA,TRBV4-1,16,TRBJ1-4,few,CASSQAPRRTNEKLFF,TGCGCCAGCAGCCAAGCTCCTCGAAGGACTAATGAAAAACTGTTTTTT
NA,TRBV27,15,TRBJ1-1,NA,CASSNPGPPNTEAFF,TGTGCCAGCAGCAACCCGGGGCCGCCGAACACTGAAGCTTTCTTT
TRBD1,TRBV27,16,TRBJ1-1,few,CASSPRAGTANTEAFF,TGTGCCAGCAGTCCCCGAGCGGGGACAGCGAACACTGAAGCTTTCTTT
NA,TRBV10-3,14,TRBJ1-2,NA,CAISEAPQDYGYTF,TGTGCCATCAGTGAGGCCCCTCAGGACTATGGCTACACCTTC
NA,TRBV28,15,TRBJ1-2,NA,CASNPRDTHFRGYTF,TGTGCCAGCAATCCCCGGGACACCCACTTCAGGGGCTACACCTTC
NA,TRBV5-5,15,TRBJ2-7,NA,CASSLTGQGGYEQYF,TGTGCCAGCAGTCTGACCGGGCAGGGTGGCTACGAGCAGTACTTC
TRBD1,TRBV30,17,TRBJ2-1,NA,CAWSRDRGFITYNEQFF,TGTGCCTGGAGCCGGGACAGGGGGTTCATCACCTACAATGAGCAGTTCTTC
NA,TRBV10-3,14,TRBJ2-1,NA,CAISERVLGDEQFF,TGTGCCATCAGTGAGAGGGTGTTAGGCGATGAGCAGTTCTTC
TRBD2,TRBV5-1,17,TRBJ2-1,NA,CASSSPPTSGPYNEQFF,TGCGCCAGCAGCTCCCCCCCTACTAGCGGGCCTTACAATGAGCAGTTCTTC
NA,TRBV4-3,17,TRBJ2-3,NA,CASSQEFRGGGTDTQYF,TGCGCCAGCAGCCAGGAATTCAGGGGAGGTGGCACAGATACGCAGTATTTT
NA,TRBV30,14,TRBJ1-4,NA,CAWRKLRGSEKLFF,TGTGCCTGGAGGAAACTAAGGGGGAGTGAAAAACTGTTTTTT
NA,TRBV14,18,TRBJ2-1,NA,CASSQDSGARSYHNEQFF,TGTGCCAGCAGCCAAGATAGTGGGGCGCGCTCGTACCACAATGAGCAGTTCTTC
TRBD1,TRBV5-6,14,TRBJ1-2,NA,CASSLERGLGGYTF,TGTGCCAGCAGCTTGGAAAGGGGGCTCGGAGGCTACACCTTC